This TCR beta chain was profiled in a study of shared T cell receptors in the human thymus. Clones were sequenced by immunoSEQ multiplex PCR, and TCRdb holds only the in-frame ones, with some missing. The data show almost 550,000 clones, 75% to 80% seen once. The CDR3 covers 14 residues. Between the trimmed V and J ends, which lost 5 bases and 4 bases, there was a span of 15 bases. Germline loops: CDR1 SGHAT, CDR2 FQNNGV. These data were also filed under a second study, of human thymus T cells.

The source of this sequence is a boy in the first two years of life with a congenital heart defect. The sequenced sample was thymocytes. V is TRBV11-2 and J is TRBJ2-7, with a tentative D call TRBD1 (6 bases). This CDR3 reads CASSPNGGRYEQYF. The CDR3 coding sequence is TGTGCCAGCAGCCCGAATGGGGGCAGGTACGAGCAGTACTTC.